The clone carrying this TCR beta chain was seen ten or more times. The data belong to a study of naive and memory T cell subsets. The library had UMIs added by 3' ligation of an oligonucleotide to TCR cDNA. RNA was extracted from less than 3 ml of whole blood of healthy adults. Input was roughly 1 to 1000 ng of DNase-treated total RNA without cell sorting. Amplification of ligated cDNA took four PCR rounds with SP2 and nested alpha and beta constant primers. For blood and skin samples, reverse transcription used TCR alpha and beta constant primers. TCRdb analysed the 5' RACE reads with MiXCR anew, one entry per CDR3 protein. The data show tens of thousands of distinct CDR3 sequences, 7.6% seen once. Germline loops: CDR1 ENHRY, CDR2 SYGVKD. Trimming left V 9 bases short and J 2 bases short, with 14 bases between. This CDR3 spans 13 amino acids.

This sequence was found in a female donor in good health. This rearrangement joins TRBV10-3 to TRBJ2-7; D perhaps matches TRBD1 (7 bases). For the CDR3, the DNA is TGTGCCATTGGAGGGACAGCCACCTACGAGCAGTACTTC. Translating it yields CAIGGTATYEQYF.